What follows are 10 T cell receptor beta chains derived from one specimen sequenced in a study of blood T cell repertoires in COVID-19. TCRdb's copy holds only in-frame clones and misses some; the assay was immunoSEQ multiplex PCR. The sample consists of 71,000 or so clones, 85% to 90% of them appearing once. Material for sequencing was peripheral blood. The receptors originated from a man aged 50 to 60 with active COVID-19.

The V gene is TRBV5-1, the J gene TRBJ1-1; D is perhaps TRBD1 (5 bases). With 3 bases removed from V and 4 bases from J, the gap between germline ends came to 16 bases. The CDR3 runs to 15 residues. Germline lookup yields CDR1 SGHRS and CDR2 YFSETQ. CDR3 sequence reads: CASSSSVGGLTEAFF. The CDR3 DNA reads TGCGCCAGCAGCTCGTCGGTGGGGGGTCTCACTGAAGCTTTCTTT.

This chain connects TRBV6-5 to TRBJ1-1; unclear D gene. CDR1 is MNHEY and CDR2 is SVGAGI in the germline V gene. The germline V and J ends were trimmed by 6 bases and 0 bases, with 8 bases remaining between them. The CDR3 is made up of 13 amino acids. The CDR3 protein is CASRLGLNTEAFF. CDR3 coding DNA: TGTGCCAGCAGACTAGGGTTGAACACTGAAGCTTTCTTT.

The rearrangement uses TRBV29-1 and TRBJ2-5, with a weak D call TRBD1 (6 bases). Germline V gene lookup returns CDR1 SQVTM and CDR2 ANQGSEA. The CDR3 extends over 15 amino acids. With 3 bases removed from V and 4 bases from J, the gap between germline ends came to 18 bases. The CDR3 nucleotides are TGCAGCGTTGATAACCCCCCCCAGGGGCGAGAGACCCAGTACTTC. It specifies CSVDNPPQGRETQYF.

J is TRBJ1-2 and V is TRBV29-1, with 9 bases that match TRBD1. Germline V CDR1 and CDR2: SQVTM, ANQGSEA. V shed 2 bases, J shed 4 bases, and the junction held 2 bases outside the gene matches. The CDR3 extends over 13 amino acids. The DNA for the CDR3 is TGCAGCGTTGAAACAGGGGGCCCCTATGGCTACACCTTC. The encoded protein is CSVETGGPYGYTF.

The chain carries TRBV6-4 and TRBJ2-2, with a possible D match to TRBD1 (5 bases). This CDR3 has 17 residues. Per the germline V gene, CDR1 is MRHNA and CDR2 is SNTAGT. Trimming pared 0 bases from V and 6 bases from J, leaving 17 bases between. For the CDR3, the DNA is TGTGCCAGCAGTGACTCATATCTGGGGCCCTCGCCCGGGGAGCTGTTTTTT. This gives the protein CASSDSYLGPSPGELFF.

The chain recombines TRBV5-1 with TRBJ2-5; perhaps TRBD2 as D (7 bases). V was pared by 4 bases and J by 4 bases, with 17 bases between. This CDR3 has 15 amino acids. Germline V gene sequence: CDR1 SGHRS, CDR2 YFSETQ. Here the CDR3 DNA reads TGCGCCAGCAGCAGGGGCGCGGGGGCGGGAGAGACCCAGTACTTC. It specifies CASSRGAGAGETQYF.

This clone was counted a single time. V is TRBV7-9 and J is TRBJ1-5, with 7 bases aligning to TRBD1. The germline CDR1 and CDR2 sequences are SEHNR and FQNEAQ (reference sequence). V lost 4 bases and J lost 12; bases outside the gene matches: 6. The CDR3 consists of 12 residues. In DNA, the CDR3 is TGTGCCAGCAGCTCAGGGACAGCGAGCCAGCATTTT. Encoded protein: CASSSGTASQHF. Full variable domain (remainder filled in from reference TRBV7-9 and TRBJ1-5): DTGVSQNPRHKITKRGQNVTFRCDPISEHNRLYWYRQTLGQGPEFLTYFQNEAQLEKSRLLSDRFSAERPKGSFSTLEIQRTEQGDSAMYLCASSSGTASQHFGDGTRLSIL.

The gene calls are TRBV3-1 (or the pseudogene TRBV3-2) and TRBJ2-1; 12 bases line up with TRBD2. Germline loops: CDR1 LGHDT, CDR2 YNNKEL (reference sequence). The junction had 7 bases not matched to a gene; V was cut back by 4 bases and J by 6 bases. The CDR3 is 16 amino acids. DNA of the CDR3: TGTGCCAGCAGCCCAGTGGGACTAGCGGGTGTCAATGAGCAGTTCTTC. Translated: CASSPVGLAGVNEQFF.

The chain is built from TRBV13 and TRBJ2-7; D is possibly TRBD1 (5 bases). The germline CDR1 and CDR2 sequences are PRHDT and FYEKMQ (reference sequence). The CDR3 runs to 15 residues. V was cut by 5 bases and J by 3 bases, with 17 bases left in between. CDR3 DNA: TGTGCCAGCAGCCCCCCGAGGACACGGTTCTACGAGCAGTACTTC. Its translation: CASSPPRTRFYEQYF.

The chain has TRBV9 and TRBJ1-2; no clear D. The CDR3 sequence is 16 residues long. CDR1 is SGDLS, CDR2 YYNGEE, per germline. V shed 4 bases and J shed 0 bases, with 16 bases lying between them. CDR3 sequence: CASSLPSGGTNYGYTF. In nucleotides, the CDR3 is TGTGCCAGCAGCCTGCCGTCGGGAGGGACTAACTATGGCTACACCTTC.